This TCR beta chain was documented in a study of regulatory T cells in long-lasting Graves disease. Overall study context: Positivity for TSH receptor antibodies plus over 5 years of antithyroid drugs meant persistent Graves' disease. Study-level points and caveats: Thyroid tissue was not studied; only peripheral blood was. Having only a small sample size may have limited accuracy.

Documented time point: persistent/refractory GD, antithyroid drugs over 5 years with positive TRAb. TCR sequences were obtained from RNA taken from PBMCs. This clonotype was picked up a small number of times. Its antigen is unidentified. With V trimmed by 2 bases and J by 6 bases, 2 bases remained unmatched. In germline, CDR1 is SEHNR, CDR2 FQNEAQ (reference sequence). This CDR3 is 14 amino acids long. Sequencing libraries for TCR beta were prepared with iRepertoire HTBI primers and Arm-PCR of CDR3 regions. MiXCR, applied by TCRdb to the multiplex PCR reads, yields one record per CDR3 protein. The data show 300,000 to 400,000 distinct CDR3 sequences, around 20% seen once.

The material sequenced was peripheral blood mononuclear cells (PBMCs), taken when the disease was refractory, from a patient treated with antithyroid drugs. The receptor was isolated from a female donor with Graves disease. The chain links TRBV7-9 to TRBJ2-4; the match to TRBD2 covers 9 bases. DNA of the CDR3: TGTGCCAGCAGCTTACAGACTAGCGGAAACATTCAGTACTTC. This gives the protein CASSLQTSGNIQYF.